This T cell receptor (beta chain) is from a study of T cell changes during pregnancy in multiple sclerosis. TCRdb's table, derived via immunoSEQ multiplex PCR, lists solely in-frame clones and lacks some. This table has about 89,000 clones, roughly 94% appearing once. Trimming left V 1 base short and J 1 base short, with 7 bases between. The CDR3 spans 14 residues. The germline V gene has CDR1 LNHNV and CDR2 YYDKDF (reference sequence). This receptor was taken from a female donor in good health, enrolled as a control in a pregnancy study. The chain couples TRBV15 to TRBJ2-5; tentatively, D is TRBD1 (5 bases). The sample here was peripheral blood, taken after pregnancy. CDR3 residues: CATSRGQGQETQYF. CDR3 sequence (DNA): TGTGCCACCAGCAGAGGTCAGGGCCAAGAGACCCAGTACTTC. The full variable domain, rest sourced from reference TRBV15 and TRBJ2-5, is DAMVIQNPRYQVTQFGKPVTLSCSQTLNHNVMYWYQQKSSQAPKLLFHYYDKDFNNEADTPDNFQSRRPNTSFCFLDIRSPGLGDTAMYLCATSRGQGQETQYFGPGTRLLVL.